A single sample is the source of the 8 T cell receptor beta chains below, sequenced in a study of beta chain features in type 1 diabetes (dated by TCRdb to 2016 to 2019). The research as a whole found: A moderate but significant shortening of TCRB CDR3 length was observed in type 1 diabetes patients in all four CD4+ subsets.

These TCRs' antigens remain unknown. Library preparation used the immunoSEQ multiplex PCR assay. All of the isolated RNA was reverse transcribed with the High Capacity cDNA Reverse Transcription Kit, so expressed TCRB transcripts were sequenced. The table was pulled from immuneACCESS by TCRdb, which kept in-frame rearrangements only. Such tables lose some clones; where checked, under half of the loss comes from unresolved V genes, and the rest has no known cause. The sample yields 330,000 or so clones; roughly 12% were counted once. Over 0.008% of the sample goes to the ten largest clones. The specimen sequenced was naive CD4+ T cells from blood. Per the publication, the cell subset or site label means: true naive CD4+ T cells. Receptor source: a woman aged 18-29 years with type 1 diabetes.

This clone has just one count. The rearrangement links TRBV19 to TRBJ2-2; D remains unclear. Trimming shortened V by 8 bases and J by 6 bases, and 7 bases separated the two germline ends. Germline V gene data show CDR1 as LNHDA and CDR2 as SQIVND (reference sequence). The CDR3 runs 11 residues. CDR3 region: CASRASGELFF. CDR3 nucleotide sequence: TGTGCCAGTCGAGCATCCGGGGAGCTGTTTTTT.

A few counts support this clone. The CDR3 loop reads CATGLAAGPYEQYF. In nucleotides, the CDR3 is TGTGCCACCGGTCTGGCGGCGGGCCCCTACGAGCAGTACTTC. This chain uses TRBV15 with TRBJ2-7, with a tentative D call TRBD2 (5 bases). The germline gives CDR1 LNHNV, CDR2 YYDKDF (reference sequence). This CDR3 is built from 14 residues. V was trimmed by 8 bases and J by 2 bases, leaving 16 bases between them.

This chain links TRBV4-3 with TRBJ1-2; D call uncertain. Germline V CDR1 and CDR2: LGHNA, YSLEER. Trimming took 0 bases from V and 1 from J, leaving 6 bases between them. There are 14 residues in the CDR3. The CDR3 spells CASSQDLSNYGYTF. The CDR3 DNA is TGCGCCAGCAGCCAAGATCTCAGTAACTATGGCTACACCTTC.

The chain is built from TRBV7-2 and TRBJ2-5, with 7 positions matching TRBD2. The CDR3 extends over 16 amino acids. V lost 5 bases to trimming and J lost 5 bases; unmatched junction nucleotides: 14. The germline V gene has CDR1 SGHTA and CDR2 FQGNSA. The CDR3 loop reads CASSHGVGGGSETQYF. The CDR3 bases are TGTGCCAGCAGCCATGGAGTTGGGGGGGGGTCGGAGACCCAGTACTTC.

This clone was picked up a small number of times. The chain employs TRBV7-2 and TRBJ2-3; TRBD2 matches 7 bases. This CDR3 spans 15 amino acids. V lost 4 bases, J lost 0 bases, and 4 bases stayed unmatched. Germline values: CDR1 SGHTA, CDR2 FQGNSA. CDR3 DNA sequence: TGTGCCAGCAGCTACCTAGCGGCAAGCACAGATACGCAGTATTTT. Translating gives CASSYLAASTDTQYF.

CDR3 amino acids: CAISESRPNSGTYEQYF. DNA of the CDR3: TGTGCCATCAGTGAGTCGAGGCCTAATAGCGGAACATACGAGCAGTACTTC. This chain connects TRBV10-3 to TRBJ2-7; perhaps TRBD2 as D (6 bases). The CDR3 runs 17 residues. Germline CDR1 ENHRY, CDR2 SYGVKD. V was pared by 0 bases and J by 4 bases, with 19 bases between.

This chain uses TRBV28 with TRBJ2-2; 7 nucleotides agree with TRBD2. The germline CDR1 and CDR2 sequences are MDHEN and SYDVKM. This CDR3 is built from 16 residues. V gave up 3 bases and J gave up 0 bases; unmatched junction bases: 4. CDR3 sequence (DNA): TGTGCCAGCAGTTTTTCTGGGAGGGCGAACACCGGGGAGCTGTTTTTT. It specifies CASSFSGRANTGELFF.

This clone was detected only a few times. The V and J genes are TRBV7-2 and TRBJ2-3; TRBD2 aligns across 7 bases. The germline V gene has CDR1 SGHTA and CDR2 FQGNSA. The CDR3 is 14 residues long. Trimming took 7 bases from V and 3 from J; bases not matched to a gene: 7. CDR3 sequence reads: CASTRGGVTDTQYF. For the CDR3, the DNA is TGTGCCAGCACCCGTGGGGGGGTGACAGATACGCAGTATTTT.